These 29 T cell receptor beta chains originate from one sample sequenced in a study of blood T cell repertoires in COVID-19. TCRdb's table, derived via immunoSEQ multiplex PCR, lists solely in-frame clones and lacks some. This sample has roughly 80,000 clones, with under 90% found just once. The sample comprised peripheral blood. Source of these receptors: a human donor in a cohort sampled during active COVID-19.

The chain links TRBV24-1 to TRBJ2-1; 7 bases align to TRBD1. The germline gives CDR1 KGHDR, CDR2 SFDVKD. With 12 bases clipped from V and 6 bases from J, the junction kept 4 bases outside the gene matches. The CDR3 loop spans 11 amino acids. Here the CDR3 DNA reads TGTGCCGCCGGGACAGCCAATGAGCAGTTCTTC. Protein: CAAGTANEQFF.

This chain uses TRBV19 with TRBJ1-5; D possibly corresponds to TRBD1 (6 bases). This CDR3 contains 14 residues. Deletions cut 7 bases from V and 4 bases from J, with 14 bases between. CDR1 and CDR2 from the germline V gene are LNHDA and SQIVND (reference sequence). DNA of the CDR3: TGTGCCAGTAAAATCGGACAGCTAAATCAGCCCCAGCATTTT. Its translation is CASKIGQLNQPQHF.

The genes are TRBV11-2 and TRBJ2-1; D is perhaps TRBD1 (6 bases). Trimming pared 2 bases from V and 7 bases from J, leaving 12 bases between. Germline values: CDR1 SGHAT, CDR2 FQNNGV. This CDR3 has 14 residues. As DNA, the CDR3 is TGTGCCAGCAGCTTATTGTCAGGGGCGAATGAGCAGTTCTTC. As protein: CASSLLSGANEQFF. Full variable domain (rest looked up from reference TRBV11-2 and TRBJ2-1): EAGVAQSPRYKIIEKRQSVAFWCNPISGHATLYWYQQILGQGPKLLIQFQNNGVVDDSQLPKDRFSAERLKGVDSTLKIQPAKLEDSAVYLCASSLLSGANEQFFGPGTRLTVL.

The CDR3 sequence is CASSGTSGGEETQYF. DNA of the CDR3: TGCGCCAGCAGCGGGACTAGCGGGGGGGAAGAGACCCAGTACTTC. The chain is built from TRBV4-1 and TRBJ2-5, with 16 bases aligning to TRBD2. Losses at the gene ends were 5 bases for V and 3 bases for J; bases not matched to a gene: 0. This CDR3 is built from 15 residues. Germline CDR1 MGHRA, CDR2 YSYEKL.

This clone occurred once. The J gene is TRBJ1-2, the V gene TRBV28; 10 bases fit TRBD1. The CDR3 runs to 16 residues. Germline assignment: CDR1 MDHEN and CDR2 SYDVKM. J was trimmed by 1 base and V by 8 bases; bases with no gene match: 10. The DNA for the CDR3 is TGTGCCAGCTACTCCGGGACAGGGGCGTTTAACTATGGCTACACCTTC. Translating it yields CASYSGTGAFNYGYTF.

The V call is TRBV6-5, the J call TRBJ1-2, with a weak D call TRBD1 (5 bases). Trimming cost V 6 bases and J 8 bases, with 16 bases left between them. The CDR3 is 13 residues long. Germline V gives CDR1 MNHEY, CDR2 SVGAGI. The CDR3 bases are TGTGCCAGCAGGACGGGCGGGGACTTAGGCTACACCTTC. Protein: CASRTGGDLGYTF.

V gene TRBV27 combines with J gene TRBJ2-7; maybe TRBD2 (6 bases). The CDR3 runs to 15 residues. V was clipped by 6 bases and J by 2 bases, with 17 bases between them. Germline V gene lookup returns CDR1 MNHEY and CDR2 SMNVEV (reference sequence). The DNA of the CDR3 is TGTGCCAGCAGACGGGGTAGCGGCATAACCTACGAGCAGTACTTC. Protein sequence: CASRRGSGITYEQYF.

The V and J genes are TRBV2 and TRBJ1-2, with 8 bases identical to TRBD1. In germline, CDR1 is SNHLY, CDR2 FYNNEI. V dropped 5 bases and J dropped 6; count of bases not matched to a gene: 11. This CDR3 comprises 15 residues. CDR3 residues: CASSRLEQGEDGYTF. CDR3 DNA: TGTGCCAGCAGTAGACTAGAACAGGGGGAGGATGGCTACACCTTC.

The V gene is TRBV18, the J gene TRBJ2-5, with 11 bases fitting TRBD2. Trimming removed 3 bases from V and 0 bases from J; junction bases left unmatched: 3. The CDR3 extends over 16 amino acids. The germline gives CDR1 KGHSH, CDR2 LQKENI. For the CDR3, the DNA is TGTGCCAGCTCACCGAGACTAGCGGGACACCAAGAGACCCAGTACTTC. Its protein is CASSPRLAGHQETQYF. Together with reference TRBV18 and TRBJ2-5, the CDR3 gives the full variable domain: NAGVMQNPRHLVRRRGQEARLRCSPMKGHSHVYWYRQLPEEGLKFMVYLQKENIIDESGMPKERFSAEFPKEGPSILRIQQVVRGDSAAYFCASSPRLAGHQETQYFGPGTRLLVL.

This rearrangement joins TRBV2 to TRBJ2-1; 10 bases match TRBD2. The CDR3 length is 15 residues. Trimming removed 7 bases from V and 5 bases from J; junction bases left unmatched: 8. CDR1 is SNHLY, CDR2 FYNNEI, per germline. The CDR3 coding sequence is TGTGCCAGCAATTTAGGACTAGCGGTGGACAATGAGCAGTTCTTC. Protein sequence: CASNLGLAVDNEQFF.

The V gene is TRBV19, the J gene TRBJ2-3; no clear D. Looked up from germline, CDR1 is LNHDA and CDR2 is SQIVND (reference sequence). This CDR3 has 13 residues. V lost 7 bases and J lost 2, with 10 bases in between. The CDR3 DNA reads TGTGCCAGTAAACGACACGCCACAGATACGCAGTATTTT. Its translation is CASKRHATDTQYF.

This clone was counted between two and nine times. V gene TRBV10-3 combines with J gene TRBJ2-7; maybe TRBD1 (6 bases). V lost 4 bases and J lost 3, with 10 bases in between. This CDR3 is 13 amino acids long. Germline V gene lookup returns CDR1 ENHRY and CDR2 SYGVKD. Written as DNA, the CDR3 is TGTGCCATCAGTGCCTGGGACATCTACGAGCAGTACTTC. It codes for CAISAWDIYEQYF.

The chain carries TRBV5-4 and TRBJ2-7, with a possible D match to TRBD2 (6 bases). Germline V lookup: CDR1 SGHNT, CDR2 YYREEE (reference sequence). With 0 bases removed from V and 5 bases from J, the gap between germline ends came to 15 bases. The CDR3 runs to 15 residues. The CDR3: CASSLATGTLNEQYF. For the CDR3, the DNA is TGTGCCAGCAGCTTGGCCACGGGGACTCTTAACGAGCAGTACTTC. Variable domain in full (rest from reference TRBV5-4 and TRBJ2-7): ETGVTQSPTHLIKTRGQQVTLRCSSQSGHNTVSWYQQALGQGPQFIFQYYREEENGRGNFPPRFSGLQFPNYSSELNVNALELDDSALYLCASSLATGTLNEQYFGPGTRLTVT.

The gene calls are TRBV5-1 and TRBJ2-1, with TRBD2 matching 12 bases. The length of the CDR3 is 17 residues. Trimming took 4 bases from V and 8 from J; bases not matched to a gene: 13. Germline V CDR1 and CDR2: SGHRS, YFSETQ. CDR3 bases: TGCGCCAGCAGCCCGGGACTAGCGGGCCTACCAGGGGATGAGCAGTTCTTC. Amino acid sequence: CASSPGLAGLPGDEQFF.

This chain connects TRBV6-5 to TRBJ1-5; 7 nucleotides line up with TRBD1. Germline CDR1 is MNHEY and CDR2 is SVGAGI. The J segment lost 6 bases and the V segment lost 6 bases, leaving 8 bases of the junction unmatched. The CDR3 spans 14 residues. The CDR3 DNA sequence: TGTGCCAGCAGGAATGACAGGGTGGCTCAGCCCCAGCATTTT. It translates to CASRNDRVAQPQHF.

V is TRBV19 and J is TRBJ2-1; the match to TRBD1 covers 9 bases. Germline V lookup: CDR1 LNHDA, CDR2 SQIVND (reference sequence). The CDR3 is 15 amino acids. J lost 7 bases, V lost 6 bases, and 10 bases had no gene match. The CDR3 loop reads CASRSRDRATNEQFF. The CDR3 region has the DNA TGTGCCAGTAGAAGCCGGGACAGGGCTACGAATGAGCAGTTCTTC.

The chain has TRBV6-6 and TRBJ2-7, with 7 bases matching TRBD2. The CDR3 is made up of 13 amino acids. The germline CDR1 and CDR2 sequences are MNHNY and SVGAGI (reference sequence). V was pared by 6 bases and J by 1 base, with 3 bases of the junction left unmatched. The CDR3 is CASRGSGSYEQYF. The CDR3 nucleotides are TGTGCCAGCAGGGGTAGCGGGTCCTACGAGCAGTACTTC.

CDR3 loop: CASSQDRNTEAFF. The CDR3 DNA is TGTGCCAGCTCACAGGACAGGAACACTGAAGCTTTCTTT. The chain is built from TRBV18 and TRBJ1-1; D may be TRBD1 (6 bases). Trimming removed 4 bases from V and 1 base from J, with 7 bases in between. From germline, CDR1 is KGHSH and CDR2 LQKENI. The CDR3 sequence is 13 residues long.

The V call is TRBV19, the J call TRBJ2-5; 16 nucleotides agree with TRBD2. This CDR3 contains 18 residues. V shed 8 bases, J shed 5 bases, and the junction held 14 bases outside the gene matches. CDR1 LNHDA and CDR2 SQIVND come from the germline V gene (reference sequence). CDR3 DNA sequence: TGTGCCAGTTCCGGGACTAGCGGGGGGGCTTATTCTCGGGAGACCCAGTACTTC. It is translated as CASSGTSGGAYSRETQYF.

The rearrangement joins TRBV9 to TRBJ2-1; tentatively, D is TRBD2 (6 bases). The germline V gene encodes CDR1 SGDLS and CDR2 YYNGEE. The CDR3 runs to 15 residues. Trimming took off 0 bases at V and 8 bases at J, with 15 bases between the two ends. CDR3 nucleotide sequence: TGTGCCAGCAGCGTAGGAGTTACGTGGAGGGATGAGCAGTTCTTC. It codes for CASSVGVTWRDEQFF.

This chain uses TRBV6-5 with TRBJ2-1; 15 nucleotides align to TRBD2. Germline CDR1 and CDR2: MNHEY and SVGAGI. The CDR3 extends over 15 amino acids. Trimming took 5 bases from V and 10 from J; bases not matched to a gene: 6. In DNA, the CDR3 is TGTGCCAGCAGTACTGGACTAGCGGGGGGGCCCGAGCAGTTCTTC. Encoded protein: CASSTGLAGGPEQFF.

The CDR3 DNA follows: TGTGCCAGCAACACCAGGGGGAACGAAAAACTGTTTTTT. Encoded protein: CASNTRGNEKLFF. The chain links TRBV2 to TRBJ1-4; TRBD1 agrees at 7 bases. The CDR3 spans 13 residues. The J segment lost 8 bases and the V segment lost 7 bases, leaving 7 bases of the junction unmatched. Germline CDR1 and CDR2: SNHLY and FYNNEI.

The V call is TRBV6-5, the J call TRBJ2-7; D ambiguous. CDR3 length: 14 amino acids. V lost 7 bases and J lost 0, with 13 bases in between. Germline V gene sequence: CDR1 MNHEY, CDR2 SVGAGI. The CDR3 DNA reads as TGTGCCAGCAAAGTCGATCCCAGCTCCTACGAGCAGTACTTC. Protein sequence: CASKVDPSSYEQYF.

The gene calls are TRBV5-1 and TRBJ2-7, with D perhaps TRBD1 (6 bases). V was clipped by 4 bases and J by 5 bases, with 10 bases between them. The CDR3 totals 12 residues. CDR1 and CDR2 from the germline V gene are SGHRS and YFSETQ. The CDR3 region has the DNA TGCGCCAGCAGCCTCAGGGACAACGAGCAGTACTTC. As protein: CASSLRDNEQYF.

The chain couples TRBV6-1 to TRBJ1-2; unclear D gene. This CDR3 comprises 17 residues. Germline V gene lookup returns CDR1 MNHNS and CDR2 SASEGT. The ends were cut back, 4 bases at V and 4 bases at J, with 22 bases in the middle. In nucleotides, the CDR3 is TGTGCCAGCAGTGTCGGGAGGCCAGCCCGTCCCGCCTATGGCTACACCTTC. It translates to CASSVGRPARPAYGYTF.

The chain's CDR3 is CASSQGFGLPGIHNEKLFF. The CDR3 coding sequence is TGTGCCAGCAGCCAAGGGTTTGGTTTGCCAGGGATTCATAATGAAAAACTGTTTTTT. The chain couples TRBV3-1 (or the pseudogene TRBV3-2) to TRBJ1-4, with a weak D call TRBD1 (5 bases). Germline V gene sequence: CDR1 LGHDT, CDR2 YNNKEL (reference sequence). Trimming removed 1 base from V and 4 bases from J, with 22 bases in between. The CDR3 spans 19 residues.

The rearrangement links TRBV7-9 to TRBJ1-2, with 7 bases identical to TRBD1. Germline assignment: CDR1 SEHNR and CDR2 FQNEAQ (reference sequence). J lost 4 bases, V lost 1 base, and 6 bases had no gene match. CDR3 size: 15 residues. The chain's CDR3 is CASSLGETGSYGYTF. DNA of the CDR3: TGTGCCAGCAGCTTAGGAGAGACAGGGAGCTATGGCTACACCTTC.

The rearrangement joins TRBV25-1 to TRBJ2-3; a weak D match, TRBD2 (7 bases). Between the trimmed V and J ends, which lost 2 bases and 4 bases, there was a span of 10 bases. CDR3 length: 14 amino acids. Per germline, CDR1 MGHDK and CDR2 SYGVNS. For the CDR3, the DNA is TGTGCCAGCAGTGAAGGGGGGGGCCCAGATACGCAGTATTTT. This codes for CASSEGGGPDTQYF.

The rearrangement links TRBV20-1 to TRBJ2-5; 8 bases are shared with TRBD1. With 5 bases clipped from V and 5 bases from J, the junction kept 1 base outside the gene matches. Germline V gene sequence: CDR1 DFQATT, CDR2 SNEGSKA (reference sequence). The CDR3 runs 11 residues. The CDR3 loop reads CSAWTGETQYF. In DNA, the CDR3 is TGCAGTGCTTGGACAGGGGAGACCCAGTACTTC.